This T cell receptor (beta chain) stems from a study of T cells in Graves' hyperthyroidism and ophthalmopathy. Across the whole study: Peripheral blood was acquired at first diagnosis, ahead of any therapy whatsoever.

Ten or more counts support this clonotype. RNA transcripts gave rise to amplified TCR beta CDR3 regions. HTBI primers were used for first-round RT-PCR of the TCR CDR3. Using its own MiXCR run on the multiplex PCR reads, TCRdb lists one record per CDR3 protein. This sample carries about 300,000 distinct CDR3 sequences, around a fifth of them seen once, and the ten largest clones take just under 40%. Any patient presenting with uncontrolled infection, other autoimmune disease, pregnancy or lactation was left out. Diagnosis relied on clinical symptoms, serum thyroxine and TRAb, thyroid ultrasound and orbital computed tomography. Sequenced input: blood. The source is a man in his fifties with Graves' ophthalmopathy.

This CDR3 reads CAWSVVQVNTEAFF. The CDR3 coding sequence is TGTGCCTGGAGTGTAGTCCAGGTGAACACTGAAGCTTTCTTT. The chain uses TRBV30 and TRBJ1-1; unclear D gene. Looked up from germline, CDR1 is GTSNPN and CDR2 is SVGIG (reference sequence). There are 14 residues in the CDR3. Trimming stripped 0 bases from V and 0 bases from J, with 8 bases between.